The 16 T cell receptor beta chains in this list originate from one sample, sequenced in a study of OX40 agonist ivuxolimab in advanced cancers. TCRdb's table, derived via immunoSEQ multiplex PCR, lists solely in-frame clones and lacks some. Of 75,000 to 95,000 clones in the sample, 89% were seen once. The sample in question was CD4+ or CD8+ T cells sorted from blood, obtained in a trial of the OX40 agonist ivuxolimab. The receptors here all came from an adult with an advanced solid tumor such as melanoma, head and neck, liver or kidney cancer.

The chain links TRBV11-2 to TRBJ1-1; D uncertain. The CDR3 is made up of 13 amino acids. Germline V gene lookup returns CDR1 SGHAT and CDR2 FQNNGV. Trimming took off 3 bases at V and 11 bases at J, with 16 bases between the two ends. The CDR3 DNA follows: TGTGCCAGCAGCTTGACCCGTTCCTCCTGGGCTTTCTTT. This translates into CASSLTRSSWAFF.

This chain connects TRBV28 to TRBJ1-2, with unresolved D. Germline V gene sequence: CDR1 MDHEN, CDR2 SYDVKM. Trimming took off 4 bases at V and 8 bases at J, with 20 bases between the two ends. This CDR3 contains 15 residues. CDR3 region: CASSSRVGRRPGYTF. The DNA of the CDR3 is TGTGCCAGCAGTTCCCGGGTGGGCAGAAGGCCAGGCTACACCTTC.

In DNA form, the CDR3 reads TGTGCCAGCTCACCATCGGCAGGAGATAGAGGCACTGAAGCTTTCTTT. This sequence encodes CASSPSAGDRGTEAFF. This chain uses TRBV18 with TRBJ1-1, with unresolved D. The ends were cut back, 2 bases at V and 4 bases at J, with 17 bases in the middle. Germline values: CDR1 KGHSH, CDR2 LQKENI. CDR3 length: 16 amino acids. The whole variable domain, remainder taken from reference TRBV18 and TRBJ1-1, is NAGVMQNPRHLVRRRGQEARLRCSPMKGHSHVYWYRQLPEEGLKFMVYLQKENIIDESGMPKERFSAEFPKEGPSILRIQQVVRGDSAAYFCASSPSAGDRGTEAFFGQGTRLTVV.

The gene calls are TRBV2 and TRBJ1-3, with a weak D call TRBD1 (5 bases). Germline V gene data show CDR1 as SNHLY and CDR2 as FYNNEI. The CDR3 contains 15 residues. V was pared by 8 bases and J by 0 bases, with 14 bases between. The CDR3 DNA reads TGTGCCAGCCGCTGGGACGGCGGCTCTGGAAACACCATATATTTT. Protein: CASRWDGGSGNTIYF. Together with reference TRBV2 and TRBJ1-3, the CDR3 gives the full variable domain: EPEVTQTPSHQVTQMGQEVILRCVPISNHLYFYWYRQILGQKVEFLVSFYNNEISEKSEIFDDQFSVERPDGSNFTLKIRSTKLEDSAMYFCASRWDGGSGNTIYFGEGSWLTVV.

This chain uses TRBV9 with TRBJ1-1; maybe TRBD1 (5 bases). The ends were cut back, 9 bases at V and 3 bases at J, with 15 bases in the middle. The CDR3 has 13 amino acids. Germline-derived CDR1 and CDR2 are SGDLS and YYNGEE. Here the CDR3 DNA reads TGTGCCACCTCGCGGGGCGGGGACACTGAAGCTTTCTTT. Protein sequence: CATSRGGDTEAFF.

The J gene is TRBJ2-1, the V gene TRBV7-9; TRBD2 aligns across 11 bases. CDR1 and CDR2 from the germline V gene are SEHNR and FQNEAQ (reference sequence). The CDR3 has 17 amino acids. V trimming: 4 bases; J trimming: 7 bases; junction bases outside the gene matches: 12. The CDR3 region has the DNA TGTGCCAGCAGCTCACTTAGCGGGGGGGCCAAATTGAATGAGCAGTTCTTC. It is translated as CASSSLSGGAKLNEQFF.

The sample holds a few counts of this clone. V is TRBV19 and J is TRBJ2-2, with TRBD2 identical over 9 bases. Germline V gene sequence: CDR1 LNHDA, CDR2 SQIVND (reference sequence). V gave up 5 bases and J gave up 3 bases; unmatched junction bases: 10. The CDR3 contains 17 residues. Here the CDR3 reads CASSVVLAGVHTGELFF. The CDR3 DNA follows: TGTGCCAGTAGTGTGGTGTTAGCGGGAGTTCACACCGGGGAGCTGTTTTTT.

V is TRBV6-5 and J is TRBJ2-5, with D possibly matching TRBD1 (5 bases). Germline V gene data show CDR1 as MNHEY and CDR2 as SVGAGI. The CDR3 covers 15 residues. V was trimmed by 7 bases and J by 2 bases, leaving 17 bases between them. For the CDR3, the DNA is TGTGCCAGCAACCCAGGGTACCTTTTTCAAGAGACCCAGTACTTC. As protein: CASNPGYLFQETQYF.

The genes are TRBV29-1 and TRBJ2-7, with D maybe TRBD1 (6 bases). The germline V gene encodes CDR1 SQVTM and CDR2 ANQGSEA. This CDR3 has 14 residues. With 7 bases removed from V and 4 bases from J, the gap between germline ends came to 20 bases. This CDR3 is CSAPGHPEDYEQYF. The CDR3 nucleotides read TGCAGCGCCCCGGGACATCCGGAGGATTACGAGCAGTACTTC.

V usage is TRBV29-1 and J usage is TRBJ2-3; the D is unclear. Trimming left V 1 base short and J 4 bases short, with 6 bases between. Germline CDR1 reads SQVTM; CDR2 reads ANQGSEA. This CDR3 has 12 amino acids. CDR3 coding DNA: TGCAGCGTTGAAGGGCAGGCAGATACGCAGTATTTT. Its translation: CSVEGQADTQYF.

The V call is TRBV5-5, the J call TRBJ2-1; a weak D match, TRBD1 (6 bases). This CDR3 is 14 amino acids long. The germline V gene has CDR1 SGHKS and CDR2 YYEKEE (reference sequence). Trimming removed 2 bases from V and 1 base from J, with 7 bases in between. The CDR3 spells CASSFGQSYNEQFF. The CDR3 DNA sequence: TGTGCCAGCAGCTTTGGACAGTCCTACAATGAGCAGTTCTTC.

This sequence joins TRBV9 and TRBJ2-5, with 9 bases matching TRBD2. The junction had 3 bases not matched to a gene; V was cut back by 2 bases and J by 1 base. Germline V gene lookup returns CDR1 SGDLS and CDR2 YYNGEE. The CDR3 loop spans 15 amino acids. CDR3 bases: TGTGCCAGCAGCGTTCTAGCGGGGCTCCAAGAGACCCAGTACTTC. Translated: CASSVLAGLQETQYF. The complete variable domain, with remaining parts taken from reference TRBV9 and TRBJ2-5, reads DSGVTQTPKHLITATGQRVTLRCSPRSGDLSVYWYQQSLDQGLQFLIQYYNGEERAKGNILERFSAQQFPDLHSELNLSSLELGDSALYFCASSVLAGLQETQYFGPGTRLLVL.

The chain employs TRBV5-1 and TRBJ2-5, with 7 bases that match TRBD2. Trimming took 3 bases from V and 6 from J; bases not matched to a gene: 5. The CDR3 contains 13 residues. CDR1 and CDR2 from the germline V gene are SGHRS and YFSETQ. CDR3 sequence: CASSWGGTQTQYF. The CDR3 nucleotides are TGCGCCAGCAGCTGGGGGGGGACGCAGACCCAGTACTTC.

The CDR3 coding sequence is TGCAGCGTTGGACAGGGGTCTACTAATGAAAAACTGTTTTTT. This gives the protein CSVGQGSTNEKLFF. V and J are TRBV29-1 and TRBJ1-4; 8 bases are a match to TRBD1. J was trimmed by 2 bases and V by 4 bases; bases with no gene match: 3. This CDR3 is 14 amino acids long. Per germline, CDR1 SQVTM and CDR2 ANQGSEA.

The chain uses TRBV10-3 and TRBJ1-2; D might be TRBD1 (6 bases). CDR1 is ENHRY, CDR2 SYGVKD, per germline. CDR3 length equals 16 residues. V gave up 0 bases and J gave up 1 base, with 12 bases separating them. Here the CDR3 reads CAISESGGQDNYGYTF. As DNA, the CDR3 is TGTGCCATCAGTGAGTCGGGGGGCCAAGATAACTATGGCTACACCTTC.

The V and J genes are TRBV6-5 and TRBJ2-1; the D call may be TRBD1 or TRBD2 (7 bases each). The V end was cut by 6 bases, the J end by 6 bases, with 18 bases between. Germline CDR1 MNHEY, CDR2 SVGAGI. There are 15 residues in the CDR3. The CDR3 DNA is TGTGCCAGCAGGAGAAGACAGGGCGGGAGCAATGAGCAGTTCTTC. Residues: CASRRRQGGSNEQFF.